Below are 9 T cell receptor beta chains sequenced from a single sample in a study of cytomegalovirus exposure and HLA in healthy donors. 60 Vbeta and 13 Jbeta primers were used in PCR. Assay used: immunoSEQ multiplex PCR; TCRdb lists only in-frame clones, some missing. This table lists 150,000 to 200,000 clones. The sample consisted of PBMCs. The receptor source for this set is a woman younger than 30 in good health and CMV-seropositive.

This chain uses TRBV5-4 with TRBJ1-2, with D perhaps TRBD1 (5 bases). In germline, CDR1 is SGHNT, CDR2 YYREEE (reference sequence). The CDR3 has 15 amino acids. Trimming took 0 bases from V and 4 from J, leaving 13 bases between them. The CDR3 coding sequence is TGTGCCAGCAGCTTGGGGGGCAGGGAGGCCTATGGCTACACCTTC. Translating it yields CASSLGGREAYGYTF.

The V gene is TRBV5-1, the J gene TRBJ2-5, with 11 bases that match TRBD2. With 4 bases clipped from V and 4 bases from J, the junction kept 15 bases outside the gene matches. From germline, CDR1 is SGHRS and CDR2 YFSETQ. The CDR3 consists of 18 residues. The CDR3 DNA sequence: TGCGCCAGCAGCCCCGCCCACACACTAGCGGGAGTAGGAGAGACCCAGTACTTC. Encoded protein: CASSPAHTLAGVGETQYF.

The V and J genes are TRBV5-1 and TRBJ2-7; the D gene is possibly TRBD2 (5 bases). CDR1 is SGHRS and CDR2 is YFSETQ in the germline V gene. V dropped 0 bases and J dropped 3 bases, with 16 bases sitting between them. The CDR3 runs to 16 residues. The CDR3 is CASSLDNREAYYEQYF. In DNA, the CDR3 is TGCGCCAGCAGCTTGGACAACCGGGAAGCCTACTACGAGCAGTACTTC.

The chain recombines TRBV6-1 with TRBJ2-5, with 10 bases identical to TRBD1. Near its end, the DNA agrees better with TRBJ2-7, so the J call may be wrong. The V gene's germline CDR1 is MNHNS and CDR2 SASEGT. The CDR3 runs to 15 residues. Here the CDR3 DNA reads TGTGCCAGCAGTGTCCGGGACAGGGGATCCTACGAGCAGTACTTC. Its translation is CASSVRDRGSYEQYF.

The chain joins TRBV5-4 to TRBJ2-5, with a weak D call TRBD2 (5 bases). Trimming left V 5 bases short and J 5 bases short, with 19 bases between. Germline loops: CDR1 SGHNT, CDR2 YYREEE (reference sequence). The CDR3 has 15 residues. CDR3 protein: CASRAGLNLGETQYF. In DNA form, the CDR3 reads TGTGCCAGCAGGGCGGGCCTCAACCTAGGGGAGACCCAGTACTTC.

CDR3 DNA sequence: TGTGCCAGCAGCTCTACAGGGTCTGGGGCCAACGTCCTGACTTTC. It yields the protein CASSSTGSGANVLTF. The chain links TRBV11-3 to TRBJ2-6; D perhaps matches TRBD1 (6 bases). V lost 4 bases and J lost 1, with 8 bases in between. CDR3 length: 15 amino acids. Per germline, CDR1 SGHNT and CDR2 YENEEA.

The CDR3 DNA sequence: TGTGCCACCAAGACTGATTACACAGATACGCAGTATTTT. Translated: CATKTDYTDTQYF. The V call is TRBV2, the J call TRBJ2-3; D gene uncertain. Germline assignment: CDR1 SNHLY and CDR2 FYNNEI. The CDR3 is 13 residues long. Trimming left V 10 bases short and J 2 bases short, with 13 bases between.

The chain links TRBV5-1 to TRBJ1-1, with 8 bases that match TRBD1. The CDR3 totals 13 residues. The J segment lost 5 bases and the V segment lost 4 bases, leaving 4 bases of the junction unmatched. Germline CDR1 is SGHRS and CDR2 is YFSETQ. The DNA of the CDR3 is TGCGCCAGCAGCCAAACAGGGGGAACTGAAGCTTTCTTT. Its protein is CASSQTGGTEAFF.

This rearrangement joins TRBV13 to TRBJ1-2; 9 bases agree with TRBD1. CDR3 length equals 15 residues. V shed 0 bases, J shed 8 bases, and the junction held 7 bases outside the gene matches. CDR1 is PRHDT and CDR2 is FYEKMQ in the germline V gene (reference sequence). The CDR3 sequence: CASSLGDRGTGGYTF. The CDR3 region has the DNA TGTGCCAGCAGCTTAGGGGACAGGGGAACAGGAGGCTACACCTTC.